The 8 T cell receptor beta chains given below trace back to one sample, sequenced in a study of OX40 agonist ivuxolimab in advanced cancers. Sequenced by immunoSEQ multiplex PCR; TCRdb stores in-frame clones only, minus some. In the table there are 11,000 to 15,000 clones, roughly 92% of which are singletons. Sequencing was performed on CD4+ or CD8+ T cells sorted from blood, taken in a trial of the OX40 agonist ivuxolimab. All receptors come from an adult with an advanced solid tumor such as melanoma, head and neck, liver or kidney cancer.

The V gene is TRBV5-4, the J gene TRBJ1-4, with 7 bases matching TRBD1. The CDR3 is 18 residues long. The junction had 12 bases not matched to a gene; V was cut back by 4 bases and J by 0 bases. The V gene's germline CDR1 is SGHNT and CDR2 YYREEE (reference sequence). This CDR3 is CASSPGTEVLATNEKLFF. The CDR3 nucleotides read TGTGCCAGCAGCCCCGGGACAGAAGTATTAGCAACTAATGAAAAACTGTTTTTT.

The chain links TRBV4-3 to TRBJ1-1; D call uncertain. CDR1 is LGHNA, CDR2 YSLEER, per germline. V lost 1 base and J lost 2, with 11 bases in between. This CDR3 is 15 amino acids long. CDR3 DNA sequence: TGCGCCAGCAGCCAAGGTCTCGAGGGAAACACTGAAGCTTTCTTT. The encoded protein is CASSQGLEGNTEAFF.

The CDR3 region has the DNA TGCAGCGTTAGGGACACTGAGCAGTTCTTC. This codes for CSVRDTEQFF. The rearrangement joins TRBV29-1 to TRBJ2-1, with D possibly TRBD1 on 6 matching bases. V lost 5 bases and J 9 bases, leaving 8 bases between the germline ends. The CDR3 is 10 amino acids. In germline, CDR1 is SQVTM, CDR2 ANQGSEA.

This clone was seen just once. The chain combines TRBV6-1 with TRBJ1-5, with 7 bases that match TRBD1. The CDR3 covers 13 residues. Germline values: CDR1 MNHNS, CDR2 SASEGT. Trimming at V came to 5 bases and at J to 5 bases, leaving 3 bases not matched to a gene. As DNA, the CDR3 is TGTGCCAGCAGTCTGACAGGGTATCAGCCCCAGCATTTT. It is translated as CASSLTGYQPQHF.

The genes are TRBV2 and TRBJ2-1, with D possibly called TRBD1 or TRBD2 (5 bases each). The length of the CDR3 is 11 residues. Germline CDR1 SNHLY, CDR2 FYNNEI. The germline V and J ends were trimmed by 11 bases and 12 bases, with 17 bases remaining between them. DNA of the CDR3: TGTGCCCTCCTAAGGGACGTGGGGCAGTTCTTC. Protein product: CALLRDVGQFF.

A single count supports this clone. The chain combines TRBV28 with TRBJ2-7; possibly TRBD2 for D (6 bases). Germline V gene sequence: CDR1 MDHEN, CDR2 SYDVKM. The CDR3 covers 16 residues. Between the trimmed V and J ends, which lost 4 bases and 3 bases, there was a span of 19 bases. The CDR3 nucleotides are TGTGCCAGCAGTTCGGGGGTTTTCGGGCAGTACTACGAGCAGTACTTC. It translates to CASSSGVFGQYYEQYF. Based on the CDR3 plus reference TRBV28 and TRBJ2-7, the full variable domain is DVKVTQSSRYLVKRTGEKVFLECVQDMDHENMFWYRQDPGLGLRLIYFSYDVKMKEKGDIPEGYSVSREKKERFSLILESASTNQTSMYLCASSSGVFGQYYEQYFGPGTRLTVT.

The rearrangement links TRBV7-3 to TRBJ2-2; tentatively, D is TRBD1 or TRBD2 (5 bases each). The CDR3 has 15 amino acids. The germline V gene encodes CDR1 SGHTA and CDR2 FQGTGA. Trimming pared 5 bases from V and 2 bases from J, leaving 12 bases between. In DNA, the CDR3 is TGTGCCAGCAGCCCACCGGGACCCAACACCGGGGAGCTGTTTTTT. Protein product: CASSPPGPNTGELFF.

This chain joins TRBV28 and TRBJ2-7, with 8 bases fitting TRBD1. The CDR3 has 16 amino acids. With V trimmed by 2 bases and J by 4 bases, 10 bases remained unmatched. CDR1 MDHEN and CDR2 SYDVKM come from the germline V gene. DNA for the CDR3: TGTGCCAGCAGTTTACGCAGGGGGCTATCTCGATACGAGCAGTACTTC. It yields the protein CASSLRRGLSRYEQYF. Based on the CDR3 plus reference TRBV28 and TRBJ2-7, the full variable domain is DVKVTQSSRYLVKRTGEKVFLECVQDMDHENMFWYRQDPGLGLRLIYFSYDVKMKEKGDIPEGYSVSREKKERFSLILESASTNQTSMYLCASSLRRGLSRYEQYFGPGTRLTVT.